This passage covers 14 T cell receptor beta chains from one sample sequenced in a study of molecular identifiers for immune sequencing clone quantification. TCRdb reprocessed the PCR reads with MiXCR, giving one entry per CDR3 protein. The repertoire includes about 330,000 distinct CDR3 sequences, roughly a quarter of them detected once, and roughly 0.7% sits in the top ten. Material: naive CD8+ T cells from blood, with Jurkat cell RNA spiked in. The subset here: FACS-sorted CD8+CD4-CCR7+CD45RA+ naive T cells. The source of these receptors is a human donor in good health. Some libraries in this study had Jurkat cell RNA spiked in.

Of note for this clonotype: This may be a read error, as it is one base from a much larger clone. The CDR3 region is CASSTGGSYEPYF. Here the CDR3 DNA reads TGTGCCAGCAGCACAGGGGGGTCCTACGAGCCGTACTTC. The chain combines TRBV7-2 with TRBJ2-7; TRBD1 matches at 8 bases. This CDR3 is 13 amino acids long. CDR1 is SGHTA and CDR2 is FQGNSA in the germline V gene.

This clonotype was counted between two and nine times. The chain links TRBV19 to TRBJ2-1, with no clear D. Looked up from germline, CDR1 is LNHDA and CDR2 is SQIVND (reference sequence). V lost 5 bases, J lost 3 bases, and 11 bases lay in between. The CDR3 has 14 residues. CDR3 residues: CASSPDLDYNEQFF. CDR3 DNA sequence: TGTGCCAGTAGTCCAGACCTGGACTACAATGAGCAGTTCTTC.

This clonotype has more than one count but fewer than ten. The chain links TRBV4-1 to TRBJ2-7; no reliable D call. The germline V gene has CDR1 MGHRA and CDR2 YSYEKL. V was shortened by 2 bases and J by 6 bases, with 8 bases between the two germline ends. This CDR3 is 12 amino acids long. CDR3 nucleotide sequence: TGCGCCAGCAGCCAAAGGTCGGCCGAGCAGTACTTC. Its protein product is CASSQRSAEQYF.

The DNA of the CDR3 is TGCAGTGCTAGAGATTGGGCGAGAAGCGCAGATACGCAGTATTTT. Protein product: CSARDWARSADTQYF. V usage is TRBV20-1 and J usage is TRBJ2-3, with D unclear. The germline V gene encodes CDR1 DFQATT and CDR2 SNEGSKA (reference sequence). Trimming stripped 0 bases from V and 4 bases from J, with 14 bases between. The CDR3 has 15 amino acids.

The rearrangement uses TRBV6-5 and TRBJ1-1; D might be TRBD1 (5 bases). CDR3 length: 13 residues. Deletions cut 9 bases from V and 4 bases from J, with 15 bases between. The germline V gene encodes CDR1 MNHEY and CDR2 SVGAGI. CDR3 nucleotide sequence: TGTGCCAGTACAATTGGGGCCGGCACTGAAGCTTTCTTT. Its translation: CASTIGAGTEAFF.

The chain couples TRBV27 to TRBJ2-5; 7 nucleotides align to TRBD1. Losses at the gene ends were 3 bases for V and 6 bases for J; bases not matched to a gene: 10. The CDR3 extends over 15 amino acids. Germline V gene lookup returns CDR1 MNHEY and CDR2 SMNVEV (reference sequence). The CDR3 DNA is TGTGCCAGCAGTTTTAGGGACAGCCTAACGAAGACCCAGTACTTC. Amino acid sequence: CASSFRDSLTKTQYF.

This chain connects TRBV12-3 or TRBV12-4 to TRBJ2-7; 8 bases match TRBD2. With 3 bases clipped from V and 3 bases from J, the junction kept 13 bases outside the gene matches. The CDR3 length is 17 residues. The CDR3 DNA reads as TGTGCCAGCAGTTTTCCGCTCGGGAAGCGGGAGAACTACGAGCAGTACTTC. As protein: CASSFPLGKRENYEQYF.

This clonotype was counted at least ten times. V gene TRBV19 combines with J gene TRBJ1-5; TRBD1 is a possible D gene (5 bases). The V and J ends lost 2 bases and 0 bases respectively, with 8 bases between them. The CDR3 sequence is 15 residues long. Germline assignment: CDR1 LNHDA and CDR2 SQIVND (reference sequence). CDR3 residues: CASSITGYSNQPQHF. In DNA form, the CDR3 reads TGTGCCAGTAGTATAACAGGATATAGCAATCAGCCCCAGCATTTT.

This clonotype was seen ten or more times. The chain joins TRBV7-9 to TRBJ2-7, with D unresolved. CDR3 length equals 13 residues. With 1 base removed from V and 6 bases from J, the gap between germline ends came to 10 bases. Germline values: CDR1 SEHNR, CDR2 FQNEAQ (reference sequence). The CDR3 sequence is CASSLVSGREQYF. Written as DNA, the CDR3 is TGTGCCAGCAGCTTAGTTTCAGGTCGCGAGCAGTACTTC.

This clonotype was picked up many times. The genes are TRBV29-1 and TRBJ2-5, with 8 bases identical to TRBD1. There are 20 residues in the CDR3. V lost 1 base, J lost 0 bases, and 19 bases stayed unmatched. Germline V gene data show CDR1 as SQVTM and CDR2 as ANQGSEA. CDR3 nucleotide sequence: TGCAGCGTTGAAGGTCAGGGGGCGTTCCGGACGGTCAAGTACCAAGAGACCCAGTACTTC. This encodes CSVEGQGAFRTVKYQETQYF.

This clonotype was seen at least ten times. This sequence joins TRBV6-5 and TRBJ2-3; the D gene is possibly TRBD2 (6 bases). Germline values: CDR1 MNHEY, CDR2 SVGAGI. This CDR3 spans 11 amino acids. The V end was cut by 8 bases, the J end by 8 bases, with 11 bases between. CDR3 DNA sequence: TGTGCCAGCTTGGTGGGGGGTACGCAGTATTTT. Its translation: CASLVGGTQYF.

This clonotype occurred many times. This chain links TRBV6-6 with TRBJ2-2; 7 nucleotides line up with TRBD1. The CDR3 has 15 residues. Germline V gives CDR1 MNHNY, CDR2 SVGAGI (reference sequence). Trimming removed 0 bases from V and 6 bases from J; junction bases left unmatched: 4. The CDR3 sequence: CASSYSFQGAGELFF. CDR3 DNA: TGTGCCAGCAGTTACTCATTCCAGGGGGCCGGGGAGCTGTTTTTT.

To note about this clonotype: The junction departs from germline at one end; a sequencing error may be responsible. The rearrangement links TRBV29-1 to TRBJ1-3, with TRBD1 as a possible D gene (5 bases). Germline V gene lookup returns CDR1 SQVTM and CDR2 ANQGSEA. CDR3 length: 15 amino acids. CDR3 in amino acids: CSVEGGRDPGNSIYF. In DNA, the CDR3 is TGCAGCGTTGAAGGCGGCAGGGACCCTGGAAACTCCATATATTTT.

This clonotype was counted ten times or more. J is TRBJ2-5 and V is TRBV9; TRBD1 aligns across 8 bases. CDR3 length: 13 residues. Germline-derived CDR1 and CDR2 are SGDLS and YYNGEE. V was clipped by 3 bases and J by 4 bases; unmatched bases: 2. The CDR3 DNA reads TGTGCCAGCAGCGGACAGGGGTTAGAGACCCAGTACTTC. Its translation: CASSGQGLETQYF.